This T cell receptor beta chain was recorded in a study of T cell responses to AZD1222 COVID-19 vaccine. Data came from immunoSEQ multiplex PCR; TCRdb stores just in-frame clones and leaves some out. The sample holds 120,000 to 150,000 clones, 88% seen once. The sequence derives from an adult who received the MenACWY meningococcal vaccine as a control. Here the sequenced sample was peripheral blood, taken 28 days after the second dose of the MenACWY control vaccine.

CDR3 loop: CASSLPEGNTEAFF. In DNA form, the CDR3 reads TGTGCCAGCAGCTTACCGGAGGGGAACACTGAAGCTTTCTTT. The V gene is TRBV7-9, the J gene TRBJ1-1; D is undetermined. This CDR3 region has 14 residues. Looked up from germline, CDR1 is SEHNR and CDR2 is FQNEAQ (reference sequence). Deletions cut 2 bases from V and 1 base from J, with 8 bases between.